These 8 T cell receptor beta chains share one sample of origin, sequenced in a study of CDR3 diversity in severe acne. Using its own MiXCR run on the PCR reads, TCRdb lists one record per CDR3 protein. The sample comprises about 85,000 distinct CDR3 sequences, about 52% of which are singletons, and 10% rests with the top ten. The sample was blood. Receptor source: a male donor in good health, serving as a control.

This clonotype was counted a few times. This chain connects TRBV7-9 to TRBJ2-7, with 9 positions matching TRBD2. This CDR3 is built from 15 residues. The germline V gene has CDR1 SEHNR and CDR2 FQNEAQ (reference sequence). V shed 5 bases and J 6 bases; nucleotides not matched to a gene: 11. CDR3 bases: TGTGCCAGCAGCGTGACTAGCGGTTCCAACATCGAGCAGTACTTC. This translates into CASSVTSGSNIEQYF.

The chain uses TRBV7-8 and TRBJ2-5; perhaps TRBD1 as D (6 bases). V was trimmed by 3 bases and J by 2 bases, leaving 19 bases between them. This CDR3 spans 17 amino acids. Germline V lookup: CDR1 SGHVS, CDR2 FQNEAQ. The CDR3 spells CASSFSPFGGHQETQYF. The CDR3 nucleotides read TGTGCCAGCAGCTTCAGCCCCTTTGGGGGACATCAAGAGACCCAGTACTTC.

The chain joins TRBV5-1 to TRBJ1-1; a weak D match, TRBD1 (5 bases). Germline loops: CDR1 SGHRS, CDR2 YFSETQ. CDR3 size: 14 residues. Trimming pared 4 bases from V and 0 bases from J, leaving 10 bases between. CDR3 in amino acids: CASSQGTVNTEAFF. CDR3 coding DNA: TGCGCCAGCAGCCAAGGGACCGTGAACACTGAAGCTTTCTTT.

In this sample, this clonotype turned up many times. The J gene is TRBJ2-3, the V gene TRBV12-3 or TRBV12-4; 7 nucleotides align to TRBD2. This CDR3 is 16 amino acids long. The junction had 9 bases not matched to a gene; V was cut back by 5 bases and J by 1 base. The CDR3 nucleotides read TGTGCCAGCAGTGCAACTTCTGGGAGGGGCACAGATACGCAGTATTTT. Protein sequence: CASSATSGRGTDTQYF.

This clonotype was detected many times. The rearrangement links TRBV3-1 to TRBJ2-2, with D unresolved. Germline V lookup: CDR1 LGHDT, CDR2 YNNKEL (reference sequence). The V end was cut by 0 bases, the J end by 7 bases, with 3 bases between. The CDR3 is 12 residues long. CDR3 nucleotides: TGTGCCAGCAGCCAAGAAGGCGGGGAGCTGTTTTTT. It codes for CASSQEGGELFF. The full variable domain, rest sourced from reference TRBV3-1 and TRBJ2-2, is DTAVSQTPKYLVTQMGNDKSIKCEQNLGHDTMYWYKQDSKKFLKIMFSYNNKELIINETVPNRFSPKSPDKAHLNLHINSLELGDSAVYFCASSQEGGELFFGEGSRLTVL.

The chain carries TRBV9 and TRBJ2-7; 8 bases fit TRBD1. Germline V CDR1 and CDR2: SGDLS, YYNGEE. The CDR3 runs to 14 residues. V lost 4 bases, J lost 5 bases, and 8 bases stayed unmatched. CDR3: CASSTRDRINEQYF. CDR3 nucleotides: TGTGCCAGCAGCACCCGGGACAGGATCAACGAGCAGTACTTC.

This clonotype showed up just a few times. The CDR3 is CASSRGLAGYEQYF. The CDR3 nucleotides are TGCGCCAGCAGCCGGGGACTAGCGGGTTACGAGCAGTACTTC. The V and J genes are TRBV5-1 and TRBJ2-7; 12 bases agree with TRBD2. The CDR3 is 14 residues long. Germline V gives CDR1 SGHRS, CDR2 YFSETQ. After removal of 4 bases from V and 4 bases from J, the junction contained 3 bases not matched to a gene.

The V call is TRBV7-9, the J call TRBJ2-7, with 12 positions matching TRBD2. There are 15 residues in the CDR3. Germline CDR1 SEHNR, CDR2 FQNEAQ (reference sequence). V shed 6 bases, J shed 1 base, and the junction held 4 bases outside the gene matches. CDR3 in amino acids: CASRSGLAGSYEQYF. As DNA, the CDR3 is TGTGCCAGCAGGTCCGGACTAGCGGGATCCTACGAGCAGTACTTC.